This entry describes one T cell receptor (beta chain). The CDR3 ends on some other residue instead of the conserved phenylalanine or tryptophan, so this is likely a read error. The data originate from a study of T cells in Graves' hyperthyroidism and ophthalmopathy. The study defined stable Graves' hyperthyroidism as no ophthalmopathy progression within 18 months. These patients, aged 18 to 65, had recently diagnosed hyperthyroidism lasting under 2 months. Amplification of TCR beta CDR3 regions was performed using RNA transcripts as template. The study used the HTBI primer set for a first-round RT-PCR of the TCR CDR3. TCRdb called the multiplex PCR reads again in MiXCR, with one record for every CDR3 protein. The repertoire consists of roughly 840,000 distinct CDR3 sequences, with 38% occurring once and the leading ten covering about 8.9%. The sequenced sample was blood. This TCR came from a man in his late teens or twenties with Graves' hyperthyroidism.

CDR3 loop: CASSYPGPEAFL. DNA of the CDR3: TGTGCCAGCAGTTACCCGGGACCTGAAGCTTTCCTT. The chain has TRBV6-2 or TRBV6-3 and TRBJ1-1, with D possibly matching TRBD1 (5 bases). Germline V gives CDR1 MNHEY, CDR2 SVGEGT. CDR3 length: 12 residues. Trimming removed 2 bases from V and 6 bases from J, with 7 bases in between.